This TCR beta chain was sequenced in a study of technical replicates of blood from a handful of donors. The length of the CDR3 is 14 residues. Trimming took 3 bases from V and 4 from J, leaving 12 bases between them. From germline, CDR1 is SGHAT and CDR2 FQNNGV. Clones were sequenced by immunoSEQ multiplex PCR, and TCRdb holds only the in-frame ones, with some missing. The table includes 65,000 to 85,000 clones, 85% to 95% detected once. Sequencing was performed on T cells isolated from PBMCs. The chain combines TRBV11-2 with TRBJ1-2; D is undetermined. The source is a human donor in good health. Written as DNA, the CDR3 is TGTGCCAGCAGCTTCCAGGCAGTACCCTATGGCTACACCTTC. Amino acid sequence: CASSFQAVPYGYTF.